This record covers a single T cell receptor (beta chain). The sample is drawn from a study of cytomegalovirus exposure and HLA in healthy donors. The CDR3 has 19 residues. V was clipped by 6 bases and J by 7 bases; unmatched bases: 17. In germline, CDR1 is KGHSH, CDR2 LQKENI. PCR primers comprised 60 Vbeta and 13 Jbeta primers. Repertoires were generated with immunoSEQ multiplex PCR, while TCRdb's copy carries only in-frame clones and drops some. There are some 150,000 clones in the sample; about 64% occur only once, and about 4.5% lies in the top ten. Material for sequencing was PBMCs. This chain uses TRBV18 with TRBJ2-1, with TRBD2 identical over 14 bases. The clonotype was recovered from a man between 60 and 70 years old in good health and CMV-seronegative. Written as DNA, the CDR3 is TGTGCCAGCTCCGGGCCGGGACTAGCGGGAGTTGGGGTATGGAATGAGCAGTTCTTC. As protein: CASSGPGLAGVGVWNEQFF.